This entry lists 13 T cell receptor beta chains sequenced from one sample in a study of Graves' ophthalmopathy and Graves' hyperthyroidism. CDR3 regions of TCR beta were amplified from RNA transcripts. Second-round multiplex PCR came after a first-round RT-PCR that employed HTBI primers. One entry per CDR3 protein results from TCRdb running MiXCR on the multiplex PCR reads. The profile shows approximately 500,000 distinct CDR3 sequences, 14% of them singletons. The sequenced sample was blood. The receptors shown here come from a woman aged 30 to 39 with Graves' ophthalmopathy.

This rearrangement joins TRBV25-1 to TRBJ1-1; 10 bases map to TRBD1. CDR1 is MGHDK and CDR2 is SYGVNS in the germline V gene. The V segment lost 8 bases and the J segment 9 bases; nucleotides outside the gene matches: 9. The CDR3 runs 13 residues. For the CDR3, the DNA is TGTGCCAGCCAGACCGACAGGGGGCTTAAAGCTTTCTTT. As protein: CASQTDRGLKAFF.

This clonotype was picked up many times. The chain carries TRBV12-3 or TRBV12-4 and TRBJ1-6; no clear D gene. V gave up 5 bases and J gave up 10 bases, with 12 bases separating them. The CDR3 extends over 13 amino acids. The CDR3 region has the DNA TGTGCCAGCAGTCAATCTGGAGGATCACCCCTCCACTTT. Residues: CASSQSGGSPLHF.

This clonotype was detected ten times or more. The CDR3 nucleotides are TGCAGTGCTCAGGCCACTGAAGCTTTCTTT. Residues: CSAQATEAFF. The chain links TRBV20-1 to TRBJ1-1; D gene ambiguous. The V gene's germline CDR1 is DFQATT and CDR2 SNEGSKA (reference sequence). Between the trimmed V and J ends, which lost 5 bases and 4 bases, there was a span of 5 bases. This CDR3 is 10 amino acids long.

This clonotype showed up many times. The V and J genes are TRBV25-1 and TRBJ1-1; D perhaps matches TRBD1 (5 bases). Germline CDR1 MGHDK, CDR2 SYGVNS. The CDR3 is 14 residues long. With 8 bases removed from V and 4 bases from J, the gap between germline ends came to 17 bases. CDR3 coding DNA: TGTGCCAGCCGGCCTTCCAGGGTGGTCACTGAAGCTTTCTTT. It encodes CASRPSRVVTEAFF.

Concerning this clonotype: A read error may explain this, as a much larger clone is one base away. This chain uses TRBV12-3 or TRBV12-4 with TRBJ2-4; 11 bases fit TRBD2. The CDR3 contains 20 residues. Here the CDR3 DNA reads TGTGCCAGCAGTTTAGAGATAGCGGGAGGGCCTTTTCTAGCCAAATACATTCAGTACTTC. Residues: CASSLEIAGGPFLAKYIQYF.

This clonotype was detected ten times or more. The chain joins TRBV6-1 to TRBJ2-7; TRBD1 agrees at 7 bases. Germline lookup yields CDR1 MNHNS and CDR2 SASEGT. The V gene end was trimmed by 5 bases and the J gene end by 5 bases; junction bases not matched to a gene: 3. The CDR3 is 12 amino acids. CDR3 DNA: TGTGCCAGCAGTCGACAGGGTAACGAGCAGTACTTC. Protein: CASSRQGNEQYF.

This clonotype was picked up many times. The chain has TRBV12-3 or TRBV12-4 and TRBJ1-5; D ambiguous. CDR3 length: 13 amino acids. V lost 3 bases, J lost 7 bases, and 10 bases lay in between. The CDR3 loop reads CASSFWGLQPQHF. Here the CDR3 DNA reads TGTGCCAGCAGTTTCTGGGGTTTACAGCCCCAGCATTTT.

This clonotype was seen at least ten times. V gene TRBV6-1 combines with J gene TRBJ2-5; 12 bases fit TRBD1. This CDR3 is built from 15 residues. Germline-derived CDR1 and CDR2 are MNHNS and SASEGT. V lost 4 bases and J lost 6; bases outside the gene matches: 6. CDR3 bases: TGTGCCAGCAGTGTAGGGACAGGGGGCGTAAAGACCCAGTACTTC. Translation gives CASSVGTGGVKTQYF.

The chain employs TRBV30 and TRBJ1-6, with D uncertain. Germline V gene sequence: CDR1 GTSNPN, CDR2 SVGIG (reference sequence). The CDR3 covers 13 residues. V lost 4 bases to trimming and J lost 4 bases, with 8 bases between them. CDR3 sequence: CAWMLLYNSPLHF. In DNA, the CDR3 is TGTGCCTGGATGCTGCTTTATAATTCACCCCTCCACTTT.

This clonotype has at least ten counts. V and J are TRBV27 and TRBJ2-5, with TRBD1 identical over 8 bases. Germline-derived CDR1 and CDR2 are MNHEY and SMNVEV (reference sequence). Unmatched junction bases numbered 6, after V lost 7 bases and J lost 5 bases. This CDR3 has 13 residues. CDR3 in DNA: TGTGCCAGCAAACGACAGGGGAGTGAGACCCAGTACTTC. Translated, it gives CASKRQGSETQYF.

This clonotype came up many times. The rearrangement uses TRBV7-2 and TRBJ2-7; D is perhaps TRBD2 (5 bases). This CDR3 is built from 15 residues. CDR1 is SGHTA and CDR2 is FQGNSA in the germline V gene. V was clipped by 3 bases and J by 0 bases, with 12 bases between them. The CDR3: CASSFRGQVSYEQYF. The CDR3, as DNA: TGTGCCAGCAGCTTTCGGGGTCAGGTCTCCTACGAGCAGTACTTC.

Many counts were recorded for this clonotype. This chain links TRBV6-1 with TRBJ1-1, with no clear D. The germline V gene has CDR1 MNHNS and CDR2 SASEGT. The CDR3 covers 14 residues. Between the trimmed V and J ends, which lost 6 bases and 0 bases, there was a span of 11 bases. Here the CDR3 DNA reads TGTGCCAGCAGGCCTGCCGGGGTGAACACTGAAGCTTTCTTT. Protein: CASRPAGVNTEAFF.

This clonotype was seen at least ten times. V gene TRBV20-1 combines with J gene TRBJ2-7; the match to TRBD2 covers 7 bases. From germline, CDR1 is DFQATT and CDR2 SNEGSKA (reference sequence). The junction had 10 bases not matched to a gene; V was cut back by 6 bases and J by 5 bases. The CDR3 runs 13 residues. Written as DNA, the CDR3 is TGCAGTGCCGTAACCGGGACTACCGACGAGCAGTACTTC. This encodes CSAVTGTTDEQYF.